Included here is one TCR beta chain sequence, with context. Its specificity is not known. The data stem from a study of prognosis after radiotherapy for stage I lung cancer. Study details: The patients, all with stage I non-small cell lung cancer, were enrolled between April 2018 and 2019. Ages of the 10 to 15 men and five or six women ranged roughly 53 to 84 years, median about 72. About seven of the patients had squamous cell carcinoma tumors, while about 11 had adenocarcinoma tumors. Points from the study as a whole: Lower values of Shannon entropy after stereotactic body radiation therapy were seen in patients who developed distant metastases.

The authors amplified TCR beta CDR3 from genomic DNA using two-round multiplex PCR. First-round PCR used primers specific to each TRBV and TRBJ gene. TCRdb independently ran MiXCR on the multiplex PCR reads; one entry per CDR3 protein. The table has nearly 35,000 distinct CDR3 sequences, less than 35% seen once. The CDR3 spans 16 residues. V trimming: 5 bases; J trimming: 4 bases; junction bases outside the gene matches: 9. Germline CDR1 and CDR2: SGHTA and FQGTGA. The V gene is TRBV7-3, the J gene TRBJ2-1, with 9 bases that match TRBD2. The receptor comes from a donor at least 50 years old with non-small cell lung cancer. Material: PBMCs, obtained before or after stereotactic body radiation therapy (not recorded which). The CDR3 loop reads CASSRNSGSTYNEQFF. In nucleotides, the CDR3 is TGTGCCAGCAGCCGCAATAGCGGGAGCACTTACAATGAGCAGTTCTTC.